This T cell receptor (beta chain) stems from a study of OX40 agonist ivuxolimab in advanced cancers. About the research overall: The dose of intravenous ivuxolimab that patients received every 2 weeks ranged from 0.01 to 10 mg/kg. Dose-escalation patients suffered from hepatocellular carcinoma, melanoma, renal cell or head and neck cancer.

Profiling relied on immunoSEQ multiplex PCR, and the TCRdb table lists in-frame clones only, not all of them. The table lists tens of thousands of clones, about 89% of them singletons, with 14% in the top ten. Study results and limitations: It was also the case that some nonresponders had low normalized T-cell clonal expansion.

CDR3 length equals 15 residues. CDR1 is SGHNT and CDR2 is YENEEA in the germline V gene. V gave up 1 base and J gave up 5 bases, with 12 bases separating them. Turning to this clone: Its antigen is not identified.

The material sequenced was CD4+ or CD8+ T cells sorted from blood, taken in a trial of the OX40 agonist ivuxolimab. This receptor was obtained from an adult with an advanced solid tumor such as melanoma, head and neck, liver or kidney cancer. This sequence joins TRBV11-3 and TRBJ2-1; no firm D call. The DNA of the CDR3 is TGTGCCAGCAGCTTAGTCGGTAGGGCCAACAATGAGCAGTTCTTC. Protein product: CASSLVGRANNEQFF.